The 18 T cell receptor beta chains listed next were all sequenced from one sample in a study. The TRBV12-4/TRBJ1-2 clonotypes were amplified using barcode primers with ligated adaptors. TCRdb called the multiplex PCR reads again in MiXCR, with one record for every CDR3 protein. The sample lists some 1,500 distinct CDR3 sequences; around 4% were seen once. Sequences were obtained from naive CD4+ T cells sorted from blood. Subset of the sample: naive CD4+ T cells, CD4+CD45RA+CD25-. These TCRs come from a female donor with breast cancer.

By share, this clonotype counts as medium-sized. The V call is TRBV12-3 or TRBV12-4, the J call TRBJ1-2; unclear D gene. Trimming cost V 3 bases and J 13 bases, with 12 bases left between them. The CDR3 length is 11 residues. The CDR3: CASSFKGDGTF. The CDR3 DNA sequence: TGTGCCAGCAGTTTTAAGGGCGACGGCACCTTC.

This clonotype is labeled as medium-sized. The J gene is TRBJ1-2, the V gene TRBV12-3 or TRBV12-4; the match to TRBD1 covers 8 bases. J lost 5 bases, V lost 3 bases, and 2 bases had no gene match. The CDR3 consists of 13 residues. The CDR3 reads CASSFRTGYGYTF. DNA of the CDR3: TGTGCCAGCAGTTTCAGGACAGGGTATGGCTACACCTTC.

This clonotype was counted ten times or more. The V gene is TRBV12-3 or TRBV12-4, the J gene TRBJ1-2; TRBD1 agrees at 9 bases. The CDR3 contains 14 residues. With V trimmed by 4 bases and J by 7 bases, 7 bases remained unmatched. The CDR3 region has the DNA TGTGCCAGCAGTTCGTCCCGGGACAGGGTTGGCTACACCTTC. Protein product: CASSSSRDRVGYTF.

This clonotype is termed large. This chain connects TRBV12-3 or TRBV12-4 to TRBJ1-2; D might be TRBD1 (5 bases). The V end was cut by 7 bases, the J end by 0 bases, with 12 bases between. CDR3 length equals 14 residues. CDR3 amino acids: CASTEGIANYGYTF. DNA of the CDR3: TGTGCCAGCACCGAGGGGATAGCTAACTATGGCTACACCTTC.

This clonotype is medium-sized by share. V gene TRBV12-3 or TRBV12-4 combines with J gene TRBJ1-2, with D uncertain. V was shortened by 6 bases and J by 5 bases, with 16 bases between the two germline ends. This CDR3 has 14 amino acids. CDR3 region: CASSDQEELYGYTF. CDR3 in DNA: TGTGCCAGCAGCGACCAGGAAGAATTATATGGCTACACCTTC.

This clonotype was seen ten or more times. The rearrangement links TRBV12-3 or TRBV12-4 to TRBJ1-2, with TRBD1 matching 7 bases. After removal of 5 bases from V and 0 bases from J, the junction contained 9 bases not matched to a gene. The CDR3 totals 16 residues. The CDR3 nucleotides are TGTGCCAGCAGTACTAGAGGGACAGACGCTAACTATGGCTACACCTTC. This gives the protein CASSTRGTDANYGYTF.

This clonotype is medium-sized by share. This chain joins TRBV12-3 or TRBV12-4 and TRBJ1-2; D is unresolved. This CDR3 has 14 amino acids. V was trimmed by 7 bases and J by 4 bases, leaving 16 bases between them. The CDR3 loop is CASTPRAGGYGYTF. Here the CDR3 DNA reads TGTGCCAGCACCCCAAGGGCGGGAGGCTATGGCTACACCTTC.

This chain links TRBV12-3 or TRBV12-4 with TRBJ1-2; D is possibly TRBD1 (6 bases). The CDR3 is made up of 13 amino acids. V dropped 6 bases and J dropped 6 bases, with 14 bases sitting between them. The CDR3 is CASSRVQGDGYTF. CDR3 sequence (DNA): TGTGCCAGCAGCAGGGTACAGGGAGATGGCTACACCTTC.

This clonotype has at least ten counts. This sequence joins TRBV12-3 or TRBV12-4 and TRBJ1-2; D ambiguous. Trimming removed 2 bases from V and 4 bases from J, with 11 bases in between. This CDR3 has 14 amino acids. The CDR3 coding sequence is TGTGCCAGCAGTTTACACGGGCTCTCCTATGGCTACACCTTC. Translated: CASSLHGLSYGYTF.

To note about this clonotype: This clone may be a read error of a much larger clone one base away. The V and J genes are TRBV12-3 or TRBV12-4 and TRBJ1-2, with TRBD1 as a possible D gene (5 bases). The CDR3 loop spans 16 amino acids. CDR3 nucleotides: TGTGCCGGCAGTGACCCGGGACGTAGAGCTAACTATGGCTACACCTTC. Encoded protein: CAGSDPGRRANYGYTF.

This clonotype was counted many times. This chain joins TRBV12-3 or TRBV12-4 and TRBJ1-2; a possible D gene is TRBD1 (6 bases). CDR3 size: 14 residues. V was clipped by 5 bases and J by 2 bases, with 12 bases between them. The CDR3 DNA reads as TGTGCCAGCAGTCCGGGACATCAGAACTATGGCTACACCTTC. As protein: CASSPGHQNYGYTF.

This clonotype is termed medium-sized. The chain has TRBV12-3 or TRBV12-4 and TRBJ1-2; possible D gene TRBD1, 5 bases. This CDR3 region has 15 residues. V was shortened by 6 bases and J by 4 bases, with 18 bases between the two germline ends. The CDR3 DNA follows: TGTGCCAGCAGCCCCACTTACAGGACTAGCTATGGCTACACCTTC. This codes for CASSPTYRTSYGYTF.

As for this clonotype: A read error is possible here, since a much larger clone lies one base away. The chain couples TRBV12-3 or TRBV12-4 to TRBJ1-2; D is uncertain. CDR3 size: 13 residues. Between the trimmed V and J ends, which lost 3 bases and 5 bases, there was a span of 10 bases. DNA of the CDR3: TGTGCCAGCAGTTTCCGGGTGAATTATGGCTACACCTTC. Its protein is CASSFRVNYGYTF.

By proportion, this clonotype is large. DNA for the CDR3: TGTGCCAGCAGTAGCAGGGCTGGCTACACCTTC. Its translation: CASSSRAGYTF. The genes are TRBV12-3 or TRBV12-4 and TRBJ1-2; tentatively, D is TRBD1 (5 bases). Trimming cost V 5 bases and J 7 bases, with 8 bases left between them. There are 11 residues in the CDR3.

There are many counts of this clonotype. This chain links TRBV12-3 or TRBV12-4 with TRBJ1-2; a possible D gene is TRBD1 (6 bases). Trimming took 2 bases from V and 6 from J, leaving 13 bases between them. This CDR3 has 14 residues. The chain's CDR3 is CASSLPGQSHGYTF. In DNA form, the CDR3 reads TGTGCCAGCAGTTTACCCGGACAGTCCCATGGCTACACCTTC.

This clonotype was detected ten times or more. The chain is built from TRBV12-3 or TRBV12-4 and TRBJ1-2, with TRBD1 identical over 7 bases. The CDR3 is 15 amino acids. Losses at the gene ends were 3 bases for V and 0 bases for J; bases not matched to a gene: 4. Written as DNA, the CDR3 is TGTGCCAGCAGTTTGGTGACAGGGACTAACTATGGCTACACCTTC. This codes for CASSLVTGTNYGYTF.

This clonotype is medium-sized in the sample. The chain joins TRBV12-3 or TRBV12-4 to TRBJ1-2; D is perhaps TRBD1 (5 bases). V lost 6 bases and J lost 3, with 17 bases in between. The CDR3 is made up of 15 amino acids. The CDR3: CASREGSQGHYGYTF. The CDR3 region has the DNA TGTGCCAGCAGAGAAGGTTCTCAGGGTCACTATGGCTACACCTTC.

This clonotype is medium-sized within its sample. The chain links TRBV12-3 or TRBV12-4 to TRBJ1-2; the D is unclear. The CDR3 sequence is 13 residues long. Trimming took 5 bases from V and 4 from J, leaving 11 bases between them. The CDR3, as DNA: TGTGCCAGCAGTCCCGTTAACAGCTATGGCTACACCTTC. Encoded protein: CASSPVNSYGYTF.